These T cell receptor beta chains were read from a single sample in a study of cytomegalovirus exposure and HLA in healthy donors. The data were produced by immunoSEQ multiplex PCR, yet TCRdb's version contains in-frame clones alone and is incomplete. The sample consists of tens of thousands of clones, 96% of them appearing once. Sample: PBMCs. All receptors come from a man aged 18 to 29 in good health and CMV-seropositive. Each CDR3 is given with its conserved first and last residue. D genes are given only for firm matches.

d_call v_call cdr3_aa
TRBD2 TRBV19 CASRAREGSTDTQYF
TRBD2 TRBV5-1 CASSGTSGPYEQYF
TRBD2 TRBV4-2 CASTIGLAGSVTVGDTQYF
TRBD1 TRBV4-2 CASSQDHDRGYGYTF
. TRBV6-5 CASSLGTLGYEQYF
TRBD1 TRBV5-1 CASSPGTGGETQYF
. TRBV29-1 CSVGGAGELYQETQYF
. TRBV27 CASSLSTTLTYNEQFF
. TRBV2 CASSQGYFQPQHF
. TRBV5-4 CASSPLSGRGDYEQYF
TRBD2 TRBV6-5 CASSSPGLAHEQYF
TRBD1 TRBV28 CASSTRTGRNEQYF
. TRBV30 CAWSTGGGYGYTF
TRBD2 TRBV7-8 CASSRSRLLAGGPGVQNEQFF
TRBD2 TRBV5-1 CASRRGIAGTYNEQFF
. TRBV27 CASSARLGETQYF
. TRBV5-5 CASSPSSYEQYF
TRBD1 TRBV27 CASSLEFDRGETQYF
. TRBV13 CASSLRTNEKLFF
TRBD2 TRBV5-8 CASSLVGREFRYEQYF
. TRBV6-1 CASSEVRGGATDTQYF
. TRBV6-5 CASSSSLSTDTQYF
TRBD1 TRBV27 CASSEGARGTGELFF
. TRBV7-9 CASSFVGQPQHF
. TRBV1 CTSSPWIAGRGDTQYF
. TRBV19 CASSMAVEAFF
. TRBV6-1 CASSEGPGYRPQHF
. TRBV28 CASSFLSVTHAGDTQYF
TRBD1 TRBV29-1 CSVARQGNTEAFF
TRBD2 TRBV5-1 CASSPKGTSGTYEQYF
. TRBV6-5 CASSYSSGNYEQYF
. TRBV10-1 CASSESANYEQYF
. TRBV29-1 CSASGEKYGYTF
TRBD2 TRBV5-1 CASSLSSSGAYEQYF
. TRBV7-2 CASSFASHTQYF
TRBD1 TRBV6-1 CASRMDRVTEAFF
. TRBV30 CAWIRAGGNTEAFF
. TRBV27 CASRGSGETQYF
TRBD1 TRBV5-1 CASSLEGTGGSTIYF
TRBD2 TRBV27 CASSILGPQREGLNTQYF
. TRBV7-3 CASSSGAGTIYF
TRBD1 TRBV4-1 CASSLRQGRSGNTIYF
TRBD2 TRBV5-8 CASTVSGRTYNEQFF
. TRBV7-9 CASSLEPTSGANVLTF
. TRBV5-4 CASSEGLGIYEQYF
. TRBV7-9 CASSSNTGELFF
. TRBV7-9 CASSLGSRVSHEQYF
. TRBV15 CATSRARAVNYGYTF
TRBD1 TRBV6-1 CASSDDRGGQNYGYTF
. TRBV11-2 CASSLDQGEQYF
. TRBV7-2 CASSRGASLHEQFF
TRBD2 TRBV28 CASTVGGGGYNEQFF
TRBD1 TRBV2 CASRGGQGAPQFF
TRBD2 TRBV7-6 CASSLGSSGRTDTQYF